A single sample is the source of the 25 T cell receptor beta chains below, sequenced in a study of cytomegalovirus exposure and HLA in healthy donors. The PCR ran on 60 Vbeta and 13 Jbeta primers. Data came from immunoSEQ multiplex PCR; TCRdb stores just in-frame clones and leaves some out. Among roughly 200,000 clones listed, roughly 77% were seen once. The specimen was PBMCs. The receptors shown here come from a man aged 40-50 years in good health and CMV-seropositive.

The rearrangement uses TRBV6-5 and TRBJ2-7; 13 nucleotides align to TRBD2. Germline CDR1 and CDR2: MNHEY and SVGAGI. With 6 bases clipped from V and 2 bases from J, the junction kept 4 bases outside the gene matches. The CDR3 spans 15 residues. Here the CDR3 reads CASSRGLAGAYEQYF. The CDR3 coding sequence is TGTGCCAGCAGCCGTGGACTAGCGGGGGCCTACGAGCAGTACTTC.

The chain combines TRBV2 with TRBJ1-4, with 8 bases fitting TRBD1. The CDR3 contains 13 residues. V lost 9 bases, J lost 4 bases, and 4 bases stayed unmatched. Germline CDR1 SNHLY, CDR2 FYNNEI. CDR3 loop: CARQGGDNEKLFF. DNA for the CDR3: TGTGCCAGACAGGGGGGTGATAATGAAAAACTGTTTTTT.

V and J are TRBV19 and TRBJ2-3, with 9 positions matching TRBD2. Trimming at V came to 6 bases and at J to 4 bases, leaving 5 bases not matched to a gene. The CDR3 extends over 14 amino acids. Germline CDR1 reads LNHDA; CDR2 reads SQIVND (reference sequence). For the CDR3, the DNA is TGTGCCAGTAGACGTAGCGGGGGTTCAGATACGCAGTATTTT. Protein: CASRRSGGSDTQYF.

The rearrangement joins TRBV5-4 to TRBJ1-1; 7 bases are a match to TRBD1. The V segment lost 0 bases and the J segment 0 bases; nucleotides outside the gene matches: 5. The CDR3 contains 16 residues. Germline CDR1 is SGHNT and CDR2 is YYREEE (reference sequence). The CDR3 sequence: CASSLGQGLMNTEAFF. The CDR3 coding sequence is TGTGCCAGCAGCTTGGGACAGGGTCTAATGAACACTGAAGCTTTCTTT.

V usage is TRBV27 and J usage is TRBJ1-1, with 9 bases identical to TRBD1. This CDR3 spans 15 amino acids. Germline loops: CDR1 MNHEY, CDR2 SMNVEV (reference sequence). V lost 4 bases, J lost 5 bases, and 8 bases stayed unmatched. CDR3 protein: CASSSRGTGRTEAFF. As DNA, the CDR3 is TGTGCCAGCAGTTCCCGAGGGACAGGGAGGACTGAAGCTTTCTTT.

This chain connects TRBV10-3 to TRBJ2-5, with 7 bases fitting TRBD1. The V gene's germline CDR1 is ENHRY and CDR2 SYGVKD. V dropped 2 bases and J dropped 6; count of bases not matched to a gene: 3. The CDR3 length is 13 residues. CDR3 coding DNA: TGTGCCATCAGTGAGGACAGGGAAAAGACCCAGTACTTC. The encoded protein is CAISEDREKTQYF.

The CDR3 coding sequence is TGTGCCAGCAGCTTAAGGAGAACGGGTTCACCCCTCCACTTT. Translated, it gives CASSLRRTGSPLHF. J is TRBJ1-6 and V is TRBV5-4; D ambiguous. Trimming took 2 bases from V and 9 from J, leaving 12 bases between them. CDR3 size: 14 residues. CDR1 is SGHNT and CDR2 is YYREEE in the germline V gene (reference sequence).

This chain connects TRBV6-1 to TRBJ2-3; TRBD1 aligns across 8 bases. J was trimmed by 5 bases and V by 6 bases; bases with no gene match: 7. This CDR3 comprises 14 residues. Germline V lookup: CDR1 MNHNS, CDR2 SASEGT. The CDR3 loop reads CASRAGTGEDTQYF. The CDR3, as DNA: TGTGCCAGCAGGGCCGGGACAGGTGAAGATACGCAGTATTTT.

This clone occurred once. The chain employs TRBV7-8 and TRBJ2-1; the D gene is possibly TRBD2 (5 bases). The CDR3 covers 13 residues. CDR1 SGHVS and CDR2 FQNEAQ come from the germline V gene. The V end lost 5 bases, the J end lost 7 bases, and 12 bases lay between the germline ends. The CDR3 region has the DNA TGTGCCAGCAGCCTCAATCGGGGAAATGAGCAGTTCTTC. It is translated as CASSLNRGNEQFF. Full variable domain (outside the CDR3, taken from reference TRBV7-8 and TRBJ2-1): GAGVSQSPRYKVAKRGQDVALRCDPISGHVSLFWYQQALGQGPEFLTYFQNEAQLDKSGLPSDRFFAERPEGSVSTLKIQRTQQEDSAVYLCASSLNRGNEQFFGPGTRLTVL.

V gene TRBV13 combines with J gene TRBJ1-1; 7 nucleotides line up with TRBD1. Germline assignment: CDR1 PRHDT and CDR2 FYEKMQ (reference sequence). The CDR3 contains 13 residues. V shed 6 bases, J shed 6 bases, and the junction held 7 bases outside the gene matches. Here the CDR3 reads CASSGADRAEAFF. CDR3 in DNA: TGTGCCAGCAGTGGGGCCGACAGGGCTGAAGCTTTCTTT.

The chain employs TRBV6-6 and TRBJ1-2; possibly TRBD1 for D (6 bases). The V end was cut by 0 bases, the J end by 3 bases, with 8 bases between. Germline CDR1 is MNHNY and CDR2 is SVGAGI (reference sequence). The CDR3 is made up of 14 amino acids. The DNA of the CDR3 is TGTGCCAGCAGTTACTCCGGGACACACTATGGCTACACCTTC. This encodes CASSYSGTHYGYTF.

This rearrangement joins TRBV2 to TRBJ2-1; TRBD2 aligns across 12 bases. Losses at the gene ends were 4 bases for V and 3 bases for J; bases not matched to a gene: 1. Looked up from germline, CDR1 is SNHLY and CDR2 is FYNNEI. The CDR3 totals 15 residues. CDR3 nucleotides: TGTGCCAGCAGTGTGACTAGCGGGAGCTACAATGAGCAGTTCTTC. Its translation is CASSVTSGSYNEQFF.

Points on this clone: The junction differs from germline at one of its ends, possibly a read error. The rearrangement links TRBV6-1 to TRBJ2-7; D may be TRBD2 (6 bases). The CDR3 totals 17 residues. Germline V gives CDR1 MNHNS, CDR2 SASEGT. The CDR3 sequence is CAISEPTGTPSSYEQYF. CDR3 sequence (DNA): TGTGCCATCAGTGAGCCGACCGGGACTCCTAGCTCCTACGAGCAGTACTTC.

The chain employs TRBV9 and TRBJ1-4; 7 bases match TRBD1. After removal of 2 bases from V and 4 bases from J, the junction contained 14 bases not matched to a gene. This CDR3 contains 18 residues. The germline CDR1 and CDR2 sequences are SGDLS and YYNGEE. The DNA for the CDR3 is TGTGCCAGCAGCGTCACGGGACAGACCAACCCAGATAATGAAAAACTGTTTTTT. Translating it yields CASSVTGQTNPDNEKLFF.

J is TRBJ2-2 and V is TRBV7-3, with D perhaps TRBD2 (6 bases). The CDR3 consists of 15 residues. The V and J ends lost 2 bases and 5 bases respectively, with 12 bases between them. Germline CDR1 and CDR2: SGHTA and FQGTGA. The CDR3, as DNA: TGTGCCAGCAGCTTAGGTACCGGGAGAACCGGGGAGCTGTTTTTT. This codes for CASSLGTGRTGELFF. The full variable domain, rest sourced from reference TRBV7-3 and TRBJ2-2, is GAGVSQTPSNKVTEKGKYVELRCDPISGHTALYWYRQSLGQGPEFLIYFQGTGAADDSGLPNDRFFAVRPEGSVSTLKIQRTERGDSAVYLCASSLGTGRTGELFFGEGSRLTVL.

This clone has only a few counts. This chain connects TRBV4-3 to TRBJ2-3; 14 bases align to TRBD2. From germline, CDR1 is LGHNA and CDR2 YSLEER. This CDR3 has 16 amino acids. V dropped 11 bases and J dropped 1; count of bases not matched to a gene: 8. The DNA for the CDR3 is TGCGCCGCAAGGACTAGCGGGAGGTCGGGCACAGATACGCAGTATTTT. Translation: CAARTSGRSGTDTQYF.

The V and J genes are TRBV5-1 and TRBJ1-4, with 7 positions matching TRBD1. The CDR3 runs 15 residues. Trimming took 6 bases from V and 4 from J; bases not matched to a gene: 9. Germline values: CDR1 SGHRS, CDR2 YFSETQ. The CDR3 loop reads CASKLDRVGNEKLFF. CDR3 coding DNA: TGCGCCAGCAAGTTAGACAGGGTCGGTAATGAAAAACTGTTTTTT.

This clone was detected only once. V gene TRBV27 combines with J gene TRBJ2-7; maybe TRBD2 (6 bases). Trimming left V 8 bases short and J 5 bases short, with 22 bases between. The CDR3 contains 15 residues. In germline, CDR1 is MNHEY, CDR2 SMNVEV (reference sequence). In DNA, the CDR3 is TGTGCCAGCGCCCGTACGTCGACTAGGCCTAACGAGCAGTACTTC. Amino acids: CASARTSTRPNEQYF.

The CDR3 coding sequence is TGTGCCAGTAGTATGACCAGCGGGAGGGATGCAGATACGCAGTATTTT. It translates to CASSMTSGRDADTQYF. The chain links TRBV19 to TRBJ2-3; 10 bases align to TRBD2. The CDR3 has 16 amino acids. V was pared by 3 bases and J by 4 bases, with 7 bases of the junction left unmatched. Germline V gene lookup returns CDR1 LNHDA and CDR2 SQIVND (reference sequence).

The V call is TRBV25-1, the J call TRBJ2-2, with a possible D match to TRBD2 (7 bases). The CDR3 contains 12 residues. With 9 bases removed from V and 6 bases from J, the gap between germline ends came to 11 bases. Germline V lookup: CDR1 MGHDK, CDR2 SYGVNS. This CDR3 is CASRGGPGELFF. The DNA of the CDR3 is TGTGCCAGTAGGGGGGGCCCCGGGGAGCTGTTTTTT.

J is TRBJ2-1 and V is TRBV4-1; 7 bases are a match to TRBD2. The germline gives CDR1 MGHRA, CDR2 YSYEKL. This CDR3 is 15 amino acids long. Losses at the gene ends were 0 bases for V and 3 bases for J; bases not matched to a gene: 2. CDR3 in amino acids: CASSQETGGYNEQFF. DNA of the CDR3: TGCGCCAGCAGCCAAGAGACGGGAGGCTACAATGAGCAGTTCTTC.

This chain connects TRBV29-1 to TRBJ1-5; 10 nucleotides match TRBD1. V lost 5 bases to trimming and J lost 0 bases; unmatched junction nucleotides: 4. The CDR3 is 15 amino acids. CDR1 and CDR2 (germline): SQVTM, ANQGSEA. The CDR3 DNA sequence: TGCAGCGTTCAACGGGACAGGGGTAGCAATCAGCCCCAGCATTTT. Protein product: CSVQRDRGSNQPQHF.

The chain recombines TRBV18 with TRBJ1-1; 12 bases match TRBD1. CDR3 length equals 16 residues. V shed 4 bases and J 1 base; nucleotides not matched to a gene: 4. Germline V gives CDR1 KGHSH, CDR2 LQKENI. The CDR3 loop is CASSLGTGGTNTEAFF. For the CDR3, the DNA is TGTGCCAGCTCACTCGGGACAGGGGGCACGAACACTGAAGCTTTCTTT.

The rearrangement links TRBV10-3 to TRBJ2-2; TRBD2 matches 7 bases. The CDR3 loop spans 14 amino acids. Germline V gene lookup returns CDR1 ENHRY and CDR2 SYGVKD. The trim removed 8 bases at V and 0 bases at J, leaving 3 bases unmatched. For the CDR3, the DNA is TGTGCCATCGGGGACTACCCGAACACCGGGGAGCTGTTTTTT. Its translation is CAIGDYPNTGELFF.

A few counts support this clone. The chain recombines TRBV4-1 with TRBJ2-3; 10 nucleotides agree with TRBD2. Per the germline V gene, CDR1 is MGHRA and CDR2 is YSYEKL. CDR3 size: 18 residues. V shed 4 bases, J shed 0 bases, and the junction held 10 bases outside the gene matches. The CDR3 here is CASSPYVAGGSSTDTQYF. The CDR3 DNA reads TGCGCCAGCAGCCCCTATGTAGCGGGAGGTTCTAGCACAGATACGCAGTATTTT.